The T cell receptor (beta chain) under discussion was sequenced for a study of T cells in Graves' hyperthyroidism and ophthalmopathy. Overall study context: Before any treatment, at initial diagnosis, peripheral blood was collected.

The sample holds many counts of this clonotype. TCR beta CDR3 regions were amplified from RNA transcripts. HTBI primers drove first-round RT-PCR of the TCR CDR3. One entry per CDR3 protein results from TCRdb running MiXCR on the multiplex PCR reads. The sample includes a few hundred thousand distinct CDR3 sequences, less than 20% of them seen just once. V lost 5 bases and J 6 bases, leaving 14 bases between the germline ends. The CDR3 loop spans 14 amino acids. This TCR derives from a woman in her 30s with Graves' hyperthyroidism. Sequences were obtained from blood. J is TRBJ2-1 and V is TRBV12-3 or TRBV12-4; D call uncertain. Written as DNA, the CDR3 is TGTGCCAGCAGTAATTCATACAGTAGCAATGAGCAGTTCTTC. Translation gives CASSNSYSSNEQFF.